These T cell receptor beta chains were read from a single sample in a study of blood T cell repertoires in COVID-19. Sequencing was performed with immunoSEQ multiplex PCR; in TCRdb, only in-frame clones are kept and a portion is missing. The sample yields 110,000 to 150,000 clones, around nine tenths seen once. The sample consisted of peripheral blood. The receptors here all came from a woman between 40 and 50 years old with acute or convalescent COVID-19. Each CDR3 is given with its conserved first and last residue. Fields, in order: clone size, V gene, D gene, J gene, CDR3 protein, CDR3 DNA. A D gene is named only where the DNA matches it firmly. Clone size appears in some rows only: once, few, many, or a class for an expanded clone.

>NA|TRBV19|NA|TRBJ2-2
CASSIQGLDTGELFF
TGTGCCAGTAGTATTCAGGGGCTGGACACCGGGGAGCTGTTTTTT
>NA|TRBV6-5|TRBD1|TRBJ1-2
CASSYFGQGANGYTF
TGTGCCAGCAGTTACTTCGGACAGGGGGCGAACGGCTACACCTTC
>NA|TRBV9|NA|TRBJ2-7
CASSVEAGAYEQYF
TGTGCCAGCAGCGTAGAGGCGGGCGCCTACGAGCAGTACTTC
>NA|TRBV5-1|TRBD2|TRBJ2-7
CASSLTAGGPYEQYF
TGCGCCAGCAGCCTTACAGCGGGAGGGCCTTACGAGCAGTACTTC
>NA|TRBV30|TRBD1|TRBJ1-6
CAWSSGTVNSPLHF
TGTGCCTGGTCGTCCGGGACAGTTAATTCACCCCTCCACTTT
>NA|TRBV7-2|NA|TRBJ1-2
CASSSRDRSYGYTF
TGTGCCAGCAGCTCCAGAGACAGGAGCTATGGCTACACCTTC
>NA|TRBV11-3|NA|TRBJ1-5
CASSLDHQFQSPGQSAQHF
TGTGCCAGCAGCTTAGATCACCAGTTTCAGTCCCCTGGGCAATCAGCCCAGCATTTT
>once|TRBV6-4|TRBD2|TRBJ2-7
CASSETSGSNHEQYF
TGTGCCAGCAGTGAAACGAGCGGGAGTAACCACGAGCAGTACTTC
>NA|TRBV5-4|NA|TRBJ1-1
CASSGRGGFLVNTEAFF
TGTGCCAGCAGCGGGAGGGGGGGTTTTCTGGTGAACACTGAAGCTTTCTTT
>once|TRBV3-1/TRBV3-2|TRBD2|TRBJ2-5
CASSQTSARETQYF
TGTGCCAGCAGCCAGACTAGCGCCCGGGAGACCCAGTACTTC
>once|TRBV28|TRBD1|TRBJ1-4
CASRTGTGGEKLFF
TGTGCCAGCAGAACCGGGACAGGGGGCGAAAAACTGTTTTTT
>NA|TRBV7-6|TRBD2|TRBJ2-2
CASSSGTSGFTGELFF
TGTGCCAGCAGCTCCGGGACTAGCGGGTTTACCGGGGAGCTGTTTTTT
>NA|TRBV7-2|TRBD1|TRBJ1-3
CASSLDGSGGRNTIYF
TGTGCCAGCAGCTTAGATGGGTCAGGGGGTAGAAACACCATATATTTT
>NA|TRBV12-3/TRBV12-4|NA|TRBJ1-5
CASSFNSNQPQHF
TGTGCCAGCAGTTTCAATAGCAATCAGCCCCAGCATTTT
>NA|TRBV28|TRBD1|TRBJ2-3
CASRPDRDGTDTQYF
TGTGCCAGCAGACCTGACAGGGATGGCACAGATACGCAGTATTTT
>NA|TRBV4-1|TRBD2|TRBJ2-7
CASSQEILAGGQEYF
TGCGCCAGCAGCCAAGAGATTCTAGCGGGGGGACAGGAGTACTTC
>NA|TRBV19|NA|TRBJ2-3
CASSRDTDTQYF
TGTGCCAGTAGCCGGGACACAGATACGCAGTATTTT